Below are 10 T cell receptor beta chains sequenced from a single sample in a study of tumor-infiltrating lymphocytes in primary liver carcinoma. Both blood RNA, taken from unsorted whole blood, and germline DNA were extracted. The input was 450 to 550 ng total RNA; TCR beta cDNA was made from it with a constant-region primer. ARM-PCR was slightly modified, and three nested multiplex PCR rounds with it gave rise to the TCR beta libraries. Primers for the first two PCR rounds were TRBV1-TRBV30 forward primers and a C-beta reverse primer (roughly 10 cycles per round). A single record per CDR3 protein comes from TCRdb applying MiXCR to the multiplex PCR reads. The data contain about 180,000 distinct CDR3 sequences, less than 65% of them singletons. Sequenced material: peripheral blood. These TCRs come from a man aged 35-49 years with primary liver carcinoma and hepatitis B virus infection.

On this clonotype itself: The junction departs from germline at one end; a sequencing error may be responsible. V and J are TRBV28 and TRBJ2-7; 8 bases line up with TRBD1. The V gene's germline CDR1 is MDHEN and CDR2 SYDVKM. The CDR3 length is 14 residues. DNA for the CDR3: TGTGCCAGCAGTAGGACAGGGATGACATACGAGCAGTGCTTC. Residues: CASSRTGMTYEQCF.

This clonotype was recorded a few times. The chain recombines TRBV11-2 with TRBJ2-3; the D gene could be TRBD1 or TRBD2 (6 bases each). Germline CDR1 SGHAT, CDR2 FQNNGV. The CDR3 consists of 16 residues. Trimming cost V 2 bases and J 3 bases, with 15 bases left between them. CDR3 sequence: CASSLLSKGGTDTQYF. CDR3 DNA: TGTGCCAGCAGCTTACTGTCTAAGGGGGGAACAGATACGCAGTATTTT.

The CDR3 region is CASSSAPSSYNEQFF. The CDR3 coding sequence is TGTGCCAGCAGTTCCGCGCCGAGCTCCTACAATGAGCAGTTCTTC. V gene TRBV12-3 or TRBV12-4 combines with J gene TRBJ2-1, with no clear D. The V gene lost 4 bases and the J gene lost 0 bases, with 10 bases spanning the gap. The CDR3 sequence is 15 residues long.

V usage is TRBV7-8 and J usage is TRBJ2-3; TRBD1 or TRBD2 may be the D gene (5 bases each). Trimming pared 1 base from V and 0 bases from J, leaving 14 bases between. The V gene's germline CDR1 is SGHVS and CDR2 FQNEAQ. The CDR3 is 17 amino acids. CDR3 residues: CASSLGSSPGSTDTQYF. CDR3 coding DNA: TGTGCCAGCAGCTTAGGTTCTAGCCCAGGGAGCACAGATACGCAGTATTTT.

As to this clonotype: A single base separates this from a much larger clone, so it may be a read error. The chain combines TRBV11-3 with TRBJ2-2, with 8 bases fitting TRBD1. Trimming at V came to 5 bases and at J to 5 bases, leaving 10 bases not matched to a gene. Germline V gene lookup returns CDR1 SGHNT and CDR2 YENEEA. CDR3 length: 16 amino acids. CDR3 sequence reads: CASSLSTGVYTGELFF. In DNA form, the CDR3 reads TGTGCCAGCAGCCTGTCGACAGGGGTATATACCGGGGAGCTGTTTTTT.

About this clonotype itself: Given the absence of the conserved phenylalanine or tryptophan at the CDR3 end, a read error is likely. The genes are TRBV11-2 and TRBJ2-7; D possibly corresponds to TRBD2 (5 bases). This CDR3 spans 13 amino acids. The V gene's germline CDR1 is SGHAT and CDR2 FQNNGV. In DNA, the CDR3 is TGTGCCAGCAGCCTTGGAGGTGCGTACGATCAGTACCTC. Amino acids: CASSLGGAYDQYL.

For this clonotype: Being one base from a much bigger clone, this may be a read error. This rearrangement joins TRBV11-2 to TRBJ2-1; D possibly corresponds to TRBD2 (6 bases). The CDR3 is 15 amino acids. Germline V gene data show CDR1 as SGHAT and CDR2 as FQNNGV. The V end lost 3 bases, the J end lost 9 bases, and 18 bases lay between the germline ends. This CDR3 reads CASSLGGAGAIEQFF. In DNA form, the CDR3 reads TGTGCCAGCAGCTTGGGGGGAGCTGGCGCCATTGAGCAGTTCTTC. The complete variable domain, with remaining parts taken from reference TRBV11-2 and TRBJ2-1, reads EAGVAQSPRYKIIEKRQSVAFWCNPISGHATLYWYQQILGQGPKLLIQFQNNGVVDDSQLPKDRFSAERLKGVDSTLKIQPAKLEDSAVYLCASSLGGAGAIEQFFGPGTRLTVL.

The chain combines TRBV6-1 with TRBJ1-6; D perhaps matches TRBD1 (5 bases). There are 14 residues in the CDR3. The germline gives CDR1 MNHNS, CDR2 SASEGT. Trimming took off 2 bases at V and 9 bases at J, with 11 bases between the two ends. The CDR3 sequence is CASSERQGVSPLHF. CDR3 nucleotide sequence: TGTGCCAGCAGTGAACGCCAGGGAGTTTCACCCCTCCACTTT.

This chain links TRBV10-3 with TRBJ2-3; 7 bases fit TRBD1. The ends lost 2 bases at V and 11 bases at J; junction bases unmatched: 10. Germline CDR1 ENHRY, CDR2 SYGVKD. CDR3 length: 14 residues. CDR3 protein: CAISEGTEPMEQYF. Here the CDR3 DNA reads TGTGCCATCAGTGAGGGGACAGAACCTATGGAGCAGTATTTT.

This chain joins TRBV25-1 and TRBJ1-1, with D possibly TRBD1 on 5 matching bases. This CDR3 comprises 12 residues. The ends were cut back, 5 bases at V and 3 bases at J, with 7 bases in the middle. Germline CDR1 reads MGHDK; CDR2 reads SYGVNS. The chain's CDR3 is CASSMGDTEAFF. In nucleotides, the CDR3 is TGTGCCAGCAGTATGGGGGACACTGAAGCTTTCTTT.